This is a list of T cell receptor beta chains from one sample in a study of shared clonotypes between healthy human individuals. Sequenced by immunoSEQ multiplex PCR; TCRdb stores in-frame clones only, minus some. The table shows 2 million to 2.5 million clones, with 80% to 95% occurring only once. Sequenced sample: naive CD4+ T cells from PBMCs. These receptors were obtained from a man aged 18 to 30 in good health. Some clones in this sample may be carry-over from other donors' samples. Both conserved end residues are part of each CDR3. The order of the fields is V gene, CDR3 protein.

>TRBV7-9
CASSLAGNTEAFF
>TRBV5-1
CASSLASTVTAGYTF
>TRBV11-2
CASSRDRVGTDTQYF
>TRBV27
CASSPRTGTNEKLFF
>TRBV7-2
CASSAQGALYEQYF
>TRBV2
CASSWDRGDTGELFF
>TRBV5-4
CASSGLRGIGTDTQYF
>TRBV28
CASSLSRAGGSEQYF
>TRBV7-8
CASSLTATSGTFGLNEQFF
>TRBV29-1
CSVVPSGTGTYEQYF
>TRBV7-2
CASSLDRGGNQPQHF
>TRBV9
CASSVGNQPQHF